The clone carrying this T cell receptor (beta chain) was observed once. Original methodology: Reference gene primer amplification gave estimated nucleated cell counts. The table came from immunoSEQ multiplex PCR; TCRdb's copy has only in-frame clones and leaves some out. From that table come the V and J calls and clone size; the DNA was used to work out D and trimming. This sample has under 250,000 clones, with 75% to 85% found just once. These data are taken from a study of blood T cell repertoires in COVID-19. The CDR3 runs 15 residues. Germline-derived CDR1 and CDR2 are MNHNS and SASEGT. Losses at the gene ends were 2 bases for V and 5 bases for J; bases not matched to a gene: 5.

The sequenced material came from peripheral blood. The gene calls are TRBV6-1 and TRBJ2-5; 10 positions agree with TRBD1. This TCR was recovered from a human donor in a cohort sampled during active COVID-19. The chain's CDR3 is CASSEMTGGQETQYF. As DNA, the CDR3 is TGTGCCAGCAGTGAAATGACAGGGGGCCAGGAGACCCAGTACTTC.